The 9 T cell receptor beta chains below were found in one sample sequenced in a study of blood T cells in healthy people across ages. With a J-beta primer mix and a sample-barcoded 5' primer, a second PCR ran 7 to 11 cycles. TCRdb ran MiXCR on the 5' RACE reads and lists one entry per CDR3 protein. The profile shows 750,000 to 950,000 distinct CDR3 sequences, 53% of them singletons. Sequences were obtained from blood. These TCRs come from a man at least 80 years old in good health.

In its sample, this clonotype was seen once. The chain is built from TRBV6-1 and TRBJ2-2, with TRBD1 matching 7 bases. CDR1 is MNHNS, CDR2 SASEGT, per germline. The V gene end was trimmed by 7 bases and the J gene end by 6 bases; junction bases not matched to a gene: 17. The CDR3 consists of 17 residues. In DNA form, the CDR3 reads TGTGCCAGCACCGCCCTGGGAACAGGGGTGACGGCCGGGGAGCTGTTTTTT. Protein sequence: CASTALGTGVTAGELFF.

The sample holds a few counts of this clonotype. This chain links TRBV6-6 with TRBJ2-7; D is unresolved. Germline V gene lookup returns CDR1 MNHNY and CDR2 SVGAGI (reference sequence). Trimming pared 0 bases from V and 0 bases from J, leaving 9 bases between. The CDR3 sequence is 15 residues long. For the CDR3, the DNA is TGTGCCAGCAGTTACTCCGAGGTTGGCTCCTACGAGCAGTACTTC. Protein: CASSYSEVGSYEQYF.

V gene TRBV5-1 combines with J gene TRBJ2-1, with 10 bases aligning to TRBD2. Germline V CDR1 and CDR2: SGHRS, YFSETQ. The trim removed 0 bases at V and 5 bases at J, leaving 8 bases unmatched. The CDR3 contains 17 residues. The CDR3 protein is CASSLASGTSVNNEQFF. CDR3 nucleotides: TGCGCCAGCAGCTTGGCCTCGGGGACTAGCGTGAACAATGAGCAGTTCTTC.

The chain combines TRBV20-1 with TRBJ2-4, with 10 bases identical to TRBD2. The DNA end favors TRBJ2-7, so the J call may be wrong. The CDR3 is made up of 15 amino acids. Germline V gene sequence: CDR1 DFQATT, CDR2 SNEGSKA (reference sequence). CDR3 protein: CSATRGTSGDYEQYF. The CDR3 DNA follows: TGCAGTGCTACCAGGGGAACTAGCGGGGACTACGAGCAGTACTTC.

This clonotype was found a few times. The chain recombines TRBV7-8 with TRBJ1-4; D ambiguous. Trimming removed 1 base from V and 5 bases from J, with 8 bases in between. Germline CDR1 SGHVS, CDR2 FQNEAQ. The CDR3 extends over 14 amino acids. In nucleotides, the CDR3 is TGTGCCAGCAGCTTAGTTGGCCTCAATGAAAAACTGTTTTTT. Protein: CASSLVGLNEKLFF.

As concerns this clonotype: One junction end disagrees with the germline gene, perhaps due to a read error. The chain combines TRBV27 with TRBJ1-4; 9 bases agree with TRBD1. In germline, CDR1 is MNHEY, CDR2 SMNVEV (reference sequence). The CDR3 is 15 residues long. The CDR3 loop reads CASSQSGTGREKLYF. CDR3 sequence (DNA): TGTGCCAGCAGTCAATCCGGGACAGGGAGAGAAAAACTGTATTTT.

The table lists this clonotype with many counts. This rearrangement joins TRBV20-1 to TRBJ2-7; 10 nucleotides agree with TRBD2. V trimming: 5 bases; J trimming: 0 bases; junction bases outside the gene matches: 1. Germline V gives CDR1 DFQATT, CDR2 SNEGSKA (reference sequence). This CDR3 comprises 13 residues. The CDR3 DNA is TGCAGTGCTCGGACTAGCGGCTCCTACGAGCAGTACTTC. Its translation: CSARTSGSYEQYF.

This clonotype was detected a few times. The chain recombines TRBV20-1 with TRBJ1-1, with D possibly being TRBD1 (6 bases). The V and J ends lost 6 bases and 2 bases respectively, with 16 bases between them. CDR3 length: 14 residues. Germline CDR1 and CDR2: DFQATT and SNEGSKA (reference sequence). The CDR3 DNA is TGCAGTGCCCGTCGAACAGGGAGAAACACTGAAGCTTTCTTT. It is translated as CSARRTGRNTEAFF.

The chain links TRBV6-5 to TRBJ2-1; the D gene could be TRBD1 or TRBD2 (6 bases each). Germline V gives CDR1 MNHEY, CDR2 SVGAGI. Trimming shortened V by 5 bases and J by 11 bases, and 19 bases separated the two germline ends. The CDR3 is 14 amino acids. The CDR3 is CASSTGAADRKQFF. The CDR3 DNA sequence: TGTGCCAGCAGTACGGGGGCAGCCGACCGAAAGCAGTTCTTC.